These 19 T cell receptor beta chains were all obtained from the same sample, sequenced in a study of brain T cells in children with intractable seizures. The sequenced cases were selected for having the highest brain T cell transcript signatures. TCRdb keeps only in-frame clones here, not all; method: immunoSEQ multiplex PCR. The data hold some 2,500 clones, with about 80% observed a single time. This specimen was resected brain tissue, taken at surgery. Receptors were obtained from a boy under three years old with hemimegalencephaly and intractable seizures.

This clone has a handful of counts. This CDR3 reads CASSQAGTRDYEQYF. The CDR3 region has the DNA TGCGCCAGCAGCCAGGCCGGGACGAGGGACTACGAGCAGTACTTC. V usage is TRBV4-1 and J usage is TRBJ2-7; TRBD1 or TRBD2 may be the D gene (5 bases each). Trimming shortened V by 3 bases and J by 3 bases, and 15 bases separated the two germline ends. The CDR3 covers 15 residues. CDR1 and CDR2 (germline): MGHRA, YSYEKL.

The rearrangement uses TRBV4-1 and TRBJ1-2, with D maybe TRBD1 (5 bases). The V gene lost 2 bases and the J gene lost 1 base, with 14 bases spanning the gap. This CDR3 is built from 16 residues. Germline CDR1 and CDR2: MGHRA and YSYEKL. The CDR3 is CASSQTLMTVNYGYTF. CDR3 nucleotides: TGCGCCAGCAGCCAAACCCTGATGACAGTTAACTATGGCTACACCTTC.

The rearrangement joins TRBV29-1 to TRBJ2-1; D gene unclear. Germline V gene data show CDR1 as SQVTM and CDR2 as ANQGSEA. The CDR3 is made up of 12 amino acids. V gave up 3 bases and J gave up 4 bases, with 7 bases separating them. This chain's CDR3 is CSVDPAYNEQFF. The CDR3 DNA follows: TGCAGCGTTGATCCGGCTTACAATGAGCAGTTCTTC.

The V and J genes are TRBV5-8 and TRBJ1-2, with TRBD1 matching over 7 bases. V trimming: 9 bases; J trimming: 2 bases; junction bases outside the gene matches: 4. The germline V gene has CDR1 SGHTS and CDR2 YDEGEE. The CDR3 contains 12 residues. Here the CDR3 reads CATDRVNYGYTF. The CDR3 nucleotides read TGTGCCACCGACAGGGTCAACTATGGCTACACCTTC.

The chain has TRBV7-6 and TRBJ2-3; possible D gene TRBD1, 5 bases. The V gene's germline CDR1 is SGHVS and CDR2 FNYEAQ. The CDR3 is made up of 17 amino acids. Trimming left V 5 bases short and J 6 bases short, with 24 bases between. The CDR3 coding sequence is TGTGCCAGCAGCCTAAGTCCAGGGTATGGCCCCTGGGATACGCAGTATTTT. Translation gives CASSLSPGYGPWDTQYF. Variable domain in full (rest from reference TRBV7-6 and TRBJ2-3): GAGVSQSPRYKVTKRGQDVALRCDPISGHVSLYWYRQALGQGPEFLTYFNYEAQQDKSGLPNDRFSAERPEGSISTLTIQRTEQRDSAMYRCASSLSPGYGPWDTQYFGPGTRLTVL.

V usage is TRBV5-4 and J usage is TRBJ2-3; D is perhaps TRBD1 (6 bases). Germline CDR1 reads SGHNT; CDR2 reads YYREEE (reference sequence). The CDR3 contains 14 residues. Between the trimmed V and J ends, which lost 2 bases and 4 bases, there was a span of 11 bases. CDR3 bases: TGTGCCAGCAGCTTTGACCCAGGGGCAGATACGCAGTATTTT. It translates to CASSFDPGADTQYF.

V and J are TRBV29-1 and TRBJ1-2; TRBD1 might be the D (6 bases). Germline CDR1 reads SQVTM; CDR2 reads ANQGSEA. The germline V and J ends were trimmed by 6 bases and 0 bases, with 11 bases remaining between them. CDR3 length equals 13 residues. The CDR3 spells CSVGKGANYGYTF. In DNA, the CDR3 is TGCAGCGTGGGGAAGGGGGCTAACTATGGCTACACCTTC.

The V and J genes are TRBV7-2 and TRBJ1-1; D perhaps matches TRBD1 (6 bases). Germline loops: CDR1 SGHTA, CDR2 FQGNSA. V lost 0 bases and J lost 6, with 14 bases in between. The CDR3 is 15 amino acids. The DNA of the CDR3 is TGTGCCAGCAGCTTAGCTTCAGGGGTGGGGGCTGAAGCTTTCTTT. This translates into CASSLASGVGAEAFF.

The genes are TRBV5-1 and TRBJ1-1; D may be TRBD1 (5 bases). The germline gives CDR1 SGHRS, CDR2 YFSETQ. CDR3 length equals 17 residues. V gave up 4 bases and J gave up 4 bases, with 23 bases separating them. CDR3 bases: TGCGCCAGCAGCCTCGGGACTCTAAATTGGCGGAGCACTGAAGCTTTCTTT. It specifies CASSLGTLNWRSTEAFF.

This clone showed up just a few times. DNA for the CDR3: TGTGCCAGCAGCCATCCCCCGGACATCAACTATGGCTACACCTTC. This encodes CASSHPPDINYGYTF. The rearrangement links TRBV16 to TRBJ1-2; D possibly corresponds to TRBD1 (5 bases). CDR1 is KGHSY, CDR2 FQNENV, per germline. This CDR3 region has 15 residues. The V and J ends lost 3 bases and 2 bases respectively, with 13 bases between them.

J is TRBJ2-7 and V is TRBV4-3; D unclear. Per germline, CDR1 LGHNA and CDR2 YSLEER. Trimming removed 2 bases at V and 0 bases at J, with 11 bases between. The CDR3 totals 15 residues. CDR3 region: CASSQKAGSSYEQYF. CDR3 in DNA: TGCGCCAGCAGCCAAAAGGCAGGTTCCTCCTACGAGCAGTACTTC.

The gene calls are TRBV28 and TRBJ2-1; 10 bases map to TRBD2. Germline V gene sequence: CDR1 MDHEN, CDR2 SYDVKM. The CDR3 has 24 amino acids. The ends lost 4 bases at V and 1 base at J; junction bases unmatched: 28. CDR3: CASSYWRGPPSGLAQTFSYNEQFF. CDR3 coding DNA: TGTGCCAGCAGTTATTGGAGGGGACCCCCATCGGGACTAGCGCAAACCTTTTCCTACAATGAGCAGTTCTTC.

CDR3 nucleotides: TGTGCCAGCAGCCGACCGGGACTACAATACAATGAGCAGTTCTTC. As protein: CASSRPGLQYNEQFF. The chain carries TRBV6-5 and TRBJ2-1; 7 bases are a match to TRBD2. CDR3 length equals 15 residues. The ends lost 6 bases at V and 4 bases at J; junction bases unmatched: 9. In germline, CDR1 is MNHEY, CDR2 SVGAGI.

The chain is built from TRBV28 and TRBJ2-7, with a weak D call TRBD1 (5 bases). The length of the CDR3 is 16 residues. The V gene lost 5 bases and the J gene lost 0 bases, with 17 bases spanning the gap. The V gene's germline CDR1 is MDHEN and CDR2 SYDVKM. The CDR3: CASSGLGRAYSYEQYF. In DNA, the CDR3 is TGTGCCAGCAGTGGGCTTGGCAGGGCCTACTCCTACGAGCAGTACTTC.

The V gene is TRBV7-2, the J gene TRBJ2-7; no definite D call. The CDR3 extends over 16 amino acids. V gave up 1 base and J gave up 4 bases, with 17 bases separating them. Germline-derived CDR1 and CDR2 are SGHTA and FQGNSA. DNA of the CDR3: TGTGCCAGCAGCTTAGTCGACGGCGCGGTTACGTACGAGCAGTACTTC. It encodes CASSLVDGAVTYEQYF.

The chain joins TRBV5-1 to TRBJ2-7; D is possibly TRBD1 or TRBD2 (5 bases each). The CDR3 covers 15 residues. The ends were cut back, 1 base at V and 6 bases at J, with 17 bases in the middle. CDR1 and CDR2 (germline): SGHRS, YFSETQ. CDR3 in amino acids: CASSLHDGTRGEQYF. In DNA form, the CDR3 reads TGCGCCAGCAGCTTGCACGACGGGACCCGGGGCGAGCAGTACTTC. Combining the CDR3 with reference TRBV5-1 and TRBJ2-7 gives the whole variable domain KAGVTQTPRYLIKTRGQQVTLSCSPISGHRSVSWYQQTPGQGLQFLFEYFSETQRNKGNFPGRFSGRQFSNSRSEMNVSTLELGDSALYLCASSLHDGTRGEQYFGPGTRLTVT.

This clone was observed a handful of times. The J gene is TRBJ2-5, the V gene TRBV7-9; TRBD2 matches 14 bases. The CDR3 loop spans 17 amino acids. Germline CDR1 and CDR2: SEHNR and FQNEAQ (reference sequence). The J segment lost 5 bases and the V segment lost 4 bases, leaving 9 bases of the junction unmatched. CDR3 in amino acids: CASSYTGLAGDWETQYF. The CDR3 coding sequence is TGTGCCAGCAGCTATACGGGACTAGCGGGAGACTGGGAGACCCAGTACTTC.

The J gene is TRBJ1-6, the V gene TRBV6-4; 10 bases are shared with TRBD1. Trimming removed 0 bases from V and 0 bases from J; junction bases left unmatched: 2. The CDR3 contains 18 residues. The germline V gene encodes CDR1 MRHNA and CDR2 SNTAGT. The CDR3 region is CASSDSRTGGSYNSPLHF. The DNA for the CDR3 is TGTGCCAGCAGTGACTCGAGGACAGGGGGCTCCTATAATTCACCCCTCCACTTT.

The gene calls are TRBV5-1 and TRBJ2-6; TRBD1 aligns across 10 bases. The CDR3 is 18 residues long. The ends lost 0 bases at V and 0 bases at J; junction bases unmatched: 3. CDR1 is SGHRS and CDR2 is YFSETQ in the germline V gene. For the CDR3, the DNA is TGCGCCAGCAGCTTGGTAGGACAGGGGGACTCTGGGGCCAACGTCCTGACTTTC. It translates to CASSLVGQGDSGANVLTF.